This entry lists 8 T cell receptor beta chains sequenced from one sample in a study of T-cell memory formation after mild COVID-19. TCRdb re-called the 5' RACE reads through MiXCR, storing one row per CDR3 protein. The data show 300,000 or so distinct CDR3 sequences, 16% seen once. Sequenced sample: PBMCs or a T cell subset sorted from them (not recorded which). These receptors came from a man between 18 and 35 years old who had mild COVID-19 (a few samples of this study predate the infection). Cell type and time point are not known.

The J gene is TRBJ1-4, the V gene TRBV5-1; TRBD1 matches at 7 bases. Germline assignment: CDR1 SGHRS and CDR2 YFSETQ. CDR3 length equals 17 residues. The trim removed 4 bases at V and 7 bases at J, leaving 16 bases unmatched. The CDR3 DNA sequence: TGCGCCAGCAGCCGAGGGGGCGCGAATGTTTCTGGTGAAAAACTGTTTTTT. It is translated as CASSRGGANVSGEKLFF. The full variable domain, its missing parts supplied by reference TRBV5-1 and TRBJ1-4, is KAGVTQTPRYLIKTRGQQVTLSCSPISGHRSVSWYQQTPGQGLQFLFEYFSETQRNKGNFPGRFSGRQFSNSRSEMNVSTLELGDSALYLCASSRGGANVSGEKLFFGSGTQLSVL.

The table lists this clonotype with many counts. The chain recombines TRBV10-3 with TRBJ1-3; a weak D match, TRBD1 (6 bases). The V end lost 4 bases, the J end lost 0 bases, and 13 bases lay between the germline ends. The V gene's germline CDR1 is ENHRY and CDR2 SYGVKD. The CDR3 consists of 16 residues. CDR3 nucleotide sequence: TGTGCCATCAGTGGCCAACAGGGTAGCTCTGGAAACACCATATATTTT. This codes for CAISGQQGSSGNTIYF.

CDR3: CASSDRQGLHF. The CDR3 DNA is TGTGCCAGCAGTGACAGACAGGGCCTCCACTTT. V gene TRBV28 combines with J gene TRBJ1-6; 7 nucleotides agree with TRBD1. The CDR3 is 11 amino acids. Germline V lookup: CDR1 MDHEN, CDR2 SYDVKM. The J segment lost 15 bases and the V segment lost 5 bases, leaving 4 bases of the junction unmatched.

This clonotype was detected a few times. The chain is built from TRBV18 and TRBJ1-4; 7 bases are a match to TRBD1. CDR1 and CDR2 from the germline V gene are KGHSH and LQKENI. The CDR3 covers 16 residues. J gave up 3 bases and V 3 bases, and 7 bases lay outside the gene matches. The DNA of the CDR3 is TGTGCCAGCTCACCGACCCCGACAGGGCCTAATGAAAAACTGTTTTTT. Translation gives CASSPTPTGPNEKLFF.

This clonotype was detected a few times. V gene TRBV21-1 combines with J gene TRBJ2-3; no check of the table's D call, TRBD1, against the DNA was made. TRBV21-1 is shown as a pseudogene. This CDR3 is built from 18 residues. CDR3 loop: CASSKSLFRTGRTDTQYF. The CDR3 DNA sequence: TGTGCCAGCAGCAAATCTTTATTTAGGACAGGGCGAACAGATACGCAGTATTTT.

The gene calls are TRBV11-3 and TRBJ2-5; D not certain. Per germline, CDR1 SGHNT and CDR2 YENEEA. The CDR3 has 13 residues. Trimming removed 5 bases at V and 5 bases at J, with 12 bases between. Here the CDR3 DNA reads TGTGCCAGCAGCAATGCGGTTTGGGAGACCCAGTACTTC. It codes for CASSNAVWETQYF.

About this clonotype: The germline gene is not matched at one end of the junction; a read error may be the cause. V usage is TRBV7-6 and J usage is TRBJ2-1; TRBD2 matches at 9 bases. This CDR3 is built from 17 residues. The germline gives CDR1 SGHVS, CDR2 FNYEAQ. CDR3 residues: CASSSLLGGGRANEHFF. The CDR3 DNA reads TGTGCCAGCAGCTCCCTCCTGGGGGGCGGGAGGGCCAATGAGCATTTCTTC.

The rearrangement uses TRBV7-3 and TRBJ2-3; tentatively, D is TRBD1 or TRBD2 (5 bases each). V was cut by 4 bases and J by 0 bases, with 23 bases left in between. Germline CDR1 SGHTA, CDR2 FQGTGA. This CDR3 comprises 19 residues. DNA for the CDR3: TGTGCCAGCAGCTCGACTATACCCGACAGTTTGTCTAGCACAGATACGCAGTATTTT. Translated: CASSSTIPDSLSSTDTQYF.